Presented here are 16 T cell receptor beta chains from one specimen sequenced in a study of control samples from healthy donors and cancer patients. This table comes from immunoSEQ multiplex PCR, and its TCRdb copy is limited to in-frame clones, with some not included. The data hold around 95,000 clones, with about 90% observed a single time. Sequencing was performed on blood. The receptors shown here come from a woman between 50 and 59 years old in good health.

J is TRBJ1-1 and V is TRBV4-1, with D hard to call. CDR1 and CDR2 (germline): MGHRA, YSYEKL. Deletions cut 3 bases from V and 1 base from J, with 3 bases between. CDR3 length equals 12 residues. In nucleotides, the CDR3 is TGCGCCAGCAGCCAGGGGAACACTGAAGCTTTCTTT. Amino acid sequence: CASSQGNTEAFF.

V and J are TRBV7-9 and TRBJ2-5; 10 bases match TRBD1. CDR3 length equals 14 residues. Per germline, CDR1 SEHNR and CDR2 FQNEAQ (reference sequence). Losses at the gene ends were 5 bases for V and 3 bases for J; bases not matched to a gene: 3. CDR3 region: CASSDRGQKETQYF. CDR3 in DNA: TGTGCCAGCAGCGACAGGGGGCAGAAAGAGACCCAGTACTTC.

This clone was observed a single time. The genes are TRBV9 and TRBJ1-4; 7 nucleotides align to TRBD1. Germline trimming cut 0 bases from V and 4 bases from J; bases unmatched to any gene: 3. Germline CDR1 reads SGDLS; CDR2 reads YYNGEE. This CDR3 spans 15 amino acids. The CDR3 DNA is TGTGCCAGCAGCGTAGTGGCAGGGGGTAATGAAAAACTGTTTTTT. It translates to CASSVVAGGNEKLFF.

V is TRBV7-6 and J is TRBJ2-2; D possibly corresponds to TRBD2 (6 bases). The germline V gene has CDR1 SGHVS and CDR2 FNYEAQ. This CDR3 comprises 13 residues. V was pared by 5 bases and J by 7 bases, with 11 bases between. The CDR3 sequence: CASSLGGLGELFF. The CDR3 region has the DNA TGTGCCAGCAGCCTGGGGGGTCTCGGGGAGCTGTTTTTT.

The chain links TRBV15 to TRBJ2-7; 7 nucleotides agree with TRBD1. V was clipped by 2 bases and J by 5 bases; unmatched bases: 9. Germline V gene lookup returns CDR1 LNHNV and CDR2 YYDKDF (reference sequence). This CDR3 region has 15 residues. The CDR3 DNA follows: TGTGCCACCAGCAGAAACTACGTACAGGGGAACGAGCAGTACTTC. Protein: CATSRNYVQGNEQYF.

The chain recombines TRBV9 with TRBJ1-2; no firm D call. CDR3 size: 13 residues. V shed 7 bases and J shed 0 bases, with 10 bases lying between them. The germline CDR1 and CDR2 sequences are SGDLS and YYNGEE. CDR3 loop: CASERAANYGYTF. In nucleotides, the CDR3 is TGTGCCAGCGAGCGGGCAGCTAACTATGGCTACACCTTC.

This chain joins TRBV7-9 and TRBJ2-2, with TRBD2 identical over 15 bases. The CDR3 is 16 amino acids. The junction had 3 bases not matched to a gene; V was cut back by 3 bases and J by 7 bases. CDR1 and CDR2 (germline): SEHNR, FQNEAQ (reference sequence). CDR3 sequence: CASSFGLAGGNGELFF. The CDR3 bases are TGTGCCAGCAGCTTCGGACTAGCGGGAGGGAACGGGGAGCTGTTTTTT.

This chain uses TRBV7-9 with TRBJ2-1, with 7 bases matching TRBD1. Germline-derived CDR1 and CDR2 are SEHNR and FQNEAQ (reference sequence). V shed 1 base and J 8 bases; nucleotides not matched to a gene: 5. The CDR3 loop spans 14 amino acids. The CDR3 loop is CASSLEGGAYEQFF. CDR3 in DNA: TGTGCCAGCAGCTTAGAAGGGGGCGCATATGAGCAGTTCTTC.

The rearrangement joins TRBV18 to TRBJ1-4; D might be TRBD1 (6 bases). Per the germline V gene, CDR1 is KGHSH and CDR2 is LQKENI. This CDR3 is built from 13 residues. The V end was cut by 6 bases, the J end by 5 bases, with 10 bases between. CDR3 nucleotides: TGTGCCAGCTCCGGACAGAGAAATGAAAAACTGTTTTTT. Amino acids: CASSGQRNEKLFF.

This clone was counted only a few times. The rearrangement links TRBV5-1 to TRBJ2-6; D gene ambiguous. Per the germline V gene, CDR1 is SGHRS and CDR2 is YFSETQ. The CDR3 loop spans 15 amino acids. The V end lost 4 bases, the J end lost 4 bases, and 12 bases lay between the germline ends. The chain's CDR3 is CASSVGSGGANVLTF. The CDR3 region has the DNA TGCGCCAGCAGCGTGGGTTCCGGAGGGGCCAACGTCCTGACTTTC.

The chain uses TRBV14 and TRBJ2-2, with TRBD2 matching over 7 bases. Looked up from germline, CDR1 is SGHDN and CDR2 is FVKESK. The CDR3 sequence is 16 residues long. V shed 1 base, J shed 3 bases, and the junction held 5 bases outside the gene matches. The CDR3: CASSQVGGSDTGELFF. In DNA, the CDR3 is TGTGCCAGCAGCCAAGTGGGCGGGAGTGACACCGGGGAGCTGTTTTTT.

The chain recombines TRBV7-6 with TRBJ2-1; D unresolved. The CDR3 is 12 amino acids. The ends were cut back, 11 bases at V and 1 base at J, with 9 bases in the middle. The germline gives CDR1 SGHVS, CDR2 FNYEAQ. The CDR3 spells CAGQNSYNEQFF. Written as DNA, the CDR3 is TGTGCCGGGCAAAATTCCTACAATGAGCAGTTCTTC.

V and J are TRBV23-1 and TRBJ1-6, with no clear D. TRBV23-1 is identified as an open reading frame with a role that is uncertain. The V end was cut by 4 bases, the J end by 3 bases, with 10 bases between. The CDR3 length is 15 residues. CDR3 sequence: CASSPRLYYNSPLHF. Here the CDR3 DNA reads TGCGCCAGCAGTCCACGACTGTACTATAATTCACCCCTCCACTTT.

The chain has TRBV19 and TRBJ2-2; D unclear. The V end was cut by 1 base, the J end by 8 bases, with 5 bases between. This CDR3 has 12 amino acids. Germline V gene data show CDR1 as LNHDA and CDR2 as SQIVND (reference sequence). DNA for the CDR3: TGTGCCAGTAGTATAGCGCGGGGGGAGCTGTTTTTT. Translation: CASSIARGELFF.

The rearrangement joins TRBV4-1 to TRBJ1-4, with D unresolved. V lost 8 bases and J 0 bases, leaving 13 bases between the germline ends. Germline V CDR1 and CDR2: MGHRA, YSYEKL. The CDR3 has 15 residues. CDR3 protein: CASGLITATNEKLFF. The CDR3 bases are TGCGCCAGCGGACTTATAACCGCAACTAATGAAAAACTGTTTTTT.

This clone was counted once. V gene TRBV11-3 combines with J gene TRBJ2-1, with 8 bases matching TRBD2. CDR1 SGHNT and CDR2 YENEEA come from the germline V gene. The trim removed 8 bases at V and 4 bases at J, leaving 7 bases unmatched. The CDR3 consists of 14 residues. DNA for the CDR3: TGTGCCAGCCAGGAGCGGGGGCCTTACAATGAGCAGTTCTTC. Residues: CASQERGPYNEQFF.